The text below deals with one TCR beta chain. Germline V gene sequence: CDR1 SNHLY, CDR2 FYNNEI. The V gene lost 8 bases and the J gene lost 12 bases, with 11 bases spanning the gap. The CDR3 runs to 10 residues. The PCR used 60 Vbeta and 13 Jbeta primers. Only in-frame clones appear in the TCRdb table, and some are missing; sequencing was by immunoSEQ multiplex PCR. The top ten clones hold about 0.25% of a sample with about 240,000 clones, approximately 84% of them seen once. The data were obtained in a study of cytomegalovirus exposure and HLA in healthy donors. The rearrangement uses TRBV2 and TRBJ2-1, with D possibly TRBD2 on 6 matching bases. This clonotype was sampled from a girl aged 2-10 years in good health and CMV-seronegative. The sequenced material came from PBMCs. CDR3 loop: CASYSGAQFF. CDR3 nucleotides: TGTGCCAGCTATAGCGGTGCGCAGTTCTTC. The full variable domain, completed using reference TRBV2 and TRBJ2-1, is EPEVTQTPSHQVTQMGQEVILRCVPISNHLYFYWYRQILGQKVEFLVSFYNNEISEKSEIFDDQFSVERPDGSNFTLKIRSTKLEDSAMYFCASYSGAQFFGPGTRLTVL.